This TCR beta chain was sequenced for a study of radiotherapy plus CTLA-4 blockade in lung cancer listed by TCRdb under 2018. Notes on the research overall: Objective responses were observed in 15% to 20% of enrolled patients, and disease control was achieved in 25% to 35%. Broader findings and caveats from the paper: The strongest predictors of response, as reported, were early dynamic changes in blood T cell clones along with a rise in serum interferon-beta after radiation. After treatment with radiotherapy and ipilimumab, TCR clones that came from tumors expanded in the peripheral blood.

The CDR3 runs 17 amino acids, cysteine and phenylalanine included. The sequence is cut down to CDR3 DNA, 51 bases in frame from base 1. The CDR1 and CDR2 encoded by the germline V gene (reference sequence) are LNHDA and SQIVND. At the junction V is shortened by 4 bases and J by 3 bases, with 19 bases in between. Regarding this clone: Its specific antigen is unknown. Base qualities are not recorded, but no much larger clone differs from it by a single base.

In this study, focal radiation therapy paired with CTLA-4 blockade (ipilimumab) was tested in patients who had chemo-refractory metastatic non-small-cell lung cancer. Libraries were made using the immunoSEQ multiplex PCR assay. The clones in this table, taken by TCRdb from immuneACCESS, are in-frame only. Not every clone is retained; where verified, under half of the shortfall comes from an unresolved V gene, and the cause of the rest is unknown. The sample table records tens of thousands of clones; approximately 79% of these occur just once. The ten largest clones add up to 15% to 20% of the sample.

The TCR was taken from a human donor with non-small cell lung cancer whose response to radiotherapy plus ipilimumab could not be evaluated. Some clones in this sample may be carry-over from other donors' samples. The specimen was peripheral blood, collected from a patient treated with radiotherapy plus ipilimumab. Recombination connected TRBV19 to TRBJ2-1; TRBD2 is possibly the D segment (6 matching bases). CDR3 sequence: CASSRNWKRAVYNEQFF. The DNA reads TGTGCCAGTAGTAGAAACTGGAAGCGGGCCGTCTACAATGAGCAGTTCTTC.